In its sample, the clone carrying this T cell receptor (beta chain) was seen once. Its matching antigen is unknown. Assay: immunoSEQ multiplex PCR; the TCRdb copy retains only in-frame clones and omits some. The sample has 1.6 million or so clones; more than 95% are singletons. The sample is drawn from a study of shared clonotypes between healthy human individuals. General study points: Non-shared clonotypes had lower generation probabilities than those shared by all four donors.

The sample was naive CD4+ T cells sorted from blood. Stated subset: CD45RA+ positively selected. The sequence was collected from a man younger than 45 in good health.

Here the CDR3 DNA reads TGCGCCAGCAGCCCCAGGACAGGGGACGGCGAAAAACTGTTTTTT. Residues: CASSPRTGDGEKLFF. The V and J genes are TRBV4-1 and TRBJ1-4, with 9 bases that match TRBD1. The CDR3 runs to 15 residues. The V and J ends lost 4 bases and 8 bases, in that order; junction bases with no gene match: 8. CDR1 is MGHRA, CDR2 YSYEKL, per germline.